Each of the 13 T cell receptor beta chains below was sequenced from the same sample in a study of blood T cells in healthy people across ages. Through a sample-barcoded 5' primer and a J-beta primer mix, a second PCR was run for roughly 6 to 11 cycles. TCRdb redid the calling of the 5' RACE reads with MiXCR, one entry per CDR3 protein. Among 550,000 to 600,000 distinct CDR3 sequences listed, roughly a quarter were seen once. The source material was blood. The receptors were sampled from a woman between 65 and 79 years old in good health.

J is TRBJ1-1 and V is TRBV5-1; D remains ambiguous. The CDR3 totals 14 residues. The V gene lost 1 base and the J gene lost 10 bases, with 17 bases spanning the gap. Per the germline V gene, CDR1 is SGHRS and CDR2 is YFSETQ. The CDR3 bases are TGCGCCAGCAGCTTGTGGGATGCGGGAGTAGGAGCTTTCTTT. It specifies CASSLWDAGVGAFF. Looking up the rest from reference TRBV5-1 and TRBJ1-1 gives the full variable domain: KAGVTQTPRYLIKTRGQQVTLSCSPISGHRSVSWYQQTPGQGLQFLFEYFSETQRNKGNFPGRFSGRQFSNSRSEMNVSTLELGDSALYLCASSLWDAGVGAFFGQGTRLTVV.

This clonotype showed up just a few times. The V and J genes are TRBV5-1 and TRBJ2-2, with D possibly being TRBD2 (5 bases). The germline CDR1 and CDR2 sequences are SGHRS and YFSETQ. Trimming left V 8 bases short and J 2 bases short, with 16 bases between. This CDR3 is 15 amino acids long. CDR3 protein: CASARSAANTGELFF. CDR3 DNA: TGCGCCAGTGCTCGATCAGCGGCAAACACCGGGGAGCTGTTTTTT.

The chain carries TRBV27 and TRBJ2-5, with 9 bases lining up with TRBD1. The J call may not be correct, given that the DNA end is closer to TRBJ2-7. The CDR3 covers 14 residues. In germline, CDR1 is MNHEY, CDR2 SMNVEV (reference sequence). Here the CDR3 reads CASSSDRGFSEQYF. The CDR3 region has the DNA TGTGCCAGCAGTTCAGACAGGGGGTTCAGCGAGCAGTACTTC.

The J gene is TRBJ2-5, the V gene TRBV27; the match to TRBD1 covers 10 bases. This CDR3 spans 17 amino acids. The V segment lost 6 bases and the J segment 11 bases; nucleotides outside the gene matches: 21. CDR1 and CDR2 from the germline V gene are MNHEY and SMNVEV (reference sequence). The DNA for the CDR3 is TGTGCCAGCAGCGATTCCCCCACGACAGGGGGCCCTGTGGGGCAGTACTTC. It encodes CASSDSPTTGGPVGQYF.

This clonotype was counted between two and nine times. The V call is TRBV10-3, the J call TRBJ1-1; TRBD1 is a possible D gene (5 bases). Trimming left V 6 bases short and J 6 bases short, with 17 bases between. CDR1 ENHRY and CDR2 SYGVKD come from the germline V gene. This CDR3 spans 14 amino acids. This CDR3 is CAIRGDLQNAEAFF. The CDR3 nucleotides are TGTGCCATCAGAGGGGACCTACAAAATGCTGAAGCTTTCTTT.

This chain uses TRBV20-1 with TRBJ2-6; D not certain. Germline assignment: CDR1 DFQATT and CDR2 SNEGSKA (reference sequence). CDR3 length equals 15 residues. The ends were cut back, 0 bases at V and 0 bases at J, with 6 bases in the middle. Written as DNA, the CDR3 is TGCAGTGCTAGAGATCGGACCTCTGGGGCCAACGTCCTGACTTTC. Its translation is CSARDRTSGANVLTF.

The sample holds a few counts of this clonotype. V is TRBV5-1 and J is TRBJ2-5; 10 bases line up with TRBD1. The last part of the DNA fits TRBJ2-7 better; the J call may be wrong. The length of the CDR3 is 16 residues. Germline V gene data show CDR1 as SGHRS and CDR2 as YFSETQ. CDR3 in amino acids: CASSLSLRDRGYEQYF. DNA of the CDR3: TGCGCCAGCAGCTTGTCCCTGCGGGACAGGGGCTACGAGCAGTACTTC.

CDR3 DNA: TGCGCCAGCAGCTTTATTGAGGGCACTGAAGCTTTCTTT. Its translation is CASSFIEGTEAFF. This chain joins TRBV5-1 and TRBJ1-1; no firm D call. Trimming took 2 bases from V and 4 from J, leaving 9 bases between them. Germline lookup yields CDR1 SGHRS and CDR2 YFSETQ. The length of the CDR3 is 13 residues.

This clonotype showed up just a few times. The rearrangement joins TRBV20-1 to TRBJ1-5; the D gene is possibly TRBD1 (6 bases). Trimming shortened V by 1 base and J by 5 bases, and 24 bases separated the two germline ends. Per the germline V gene, CDR1 is DFQATT and CDR2 is SNEGSKA (reference sequence). The CDR3 loop spans 18 amino acids. The CDR3 protein is CSARAGASRVRPHQPQHF. The CDR3 region has the DNA TGCAGTGCTAGAGCAGGGGCCTCGCGCGTGAGGCCTCATCAGCCCCAGCATTTT.

J is TRBJ1-1 and V is TRBV7-9; possibly TRBD1 for D (6 bases). Trimming pared 2 bases from V and 4 bases from J, leaving 11 bases between. The CDR3 runs to 14 residues. The germline CDR1 and CDR2 sequences are SEHNR and FQNEAQ (reference sequence). The CDR3 coding sequence is TGTGCCAGCAGCTTAACCCAGGGGACCACTGAAGCTTTCTTT. Translated: CASSLTQGTTEAFF.

This rearrangement joins TRBV6-2 or TRBV6-3 to TRBJ2-5, with 9 bases aligning to TRBD1. Near its end, the DNA agrees better with TRBJ2-7, so the J call may be wrong. Per the germline V gene, CDR1 is MNHEY and CDR2 is SVGEGT. The CDR3 contains 15 residues. CDR3 residues: CASSYSTGGNYEQYF. In DNA, the CDR3 is TGTGCCAGCAGTTACTCGACAGGGGGGAACTACGAGCAGTACTTC.

The chain couples TRBV20-1 to TRBJ1-2; D unclear. Per the germline V gene, CDR1 is DFQATT and CDR2 is SNEGSKA (reference sequence). V dropped 2 bases and J dropped 4 bases, with 5 bases sitting between them. The CDR3 has 11 residues. CDR3 bases: TGCAGTGCTAGACAGCTCTATGGCTACACCTTC. Protein product: CSARQLYGYTF.

The table lists this clonotype with a few counts. V usage is TRBV6-2 or TRBV6-3 and J usage is TRBJ2-3; D ambiguous. Germline CDR1 MNHEY, CDR2 SVGEGT. The CDR3 spans 14 residues. V gave up 6 bases and J gave up 2 bases, with 12 bases separating them. CDR3 in DNA: TGTGCCAGCAGATTTTCCAGGATCACAGATACGCAGTATTTT. It encodes CASRFSRITDTQYF.